The 10 T cell receptor beta chains in this list originate from one sample, sequenced in a study of metastatic and nonmetastatic thyroid tumors. No patient had received any treatment before thyroid surgery. MiXCR reprocessed the PCR reads for TCRdb. Among 50,000 to 70,000 clones listed, about 4% were seen once. The specimen was blood. These receptors were collected from a female donor with papillary thyroid cancer or a benign thyroid nodule (not recorded which). Some clones in this sample may be carry-over from other donors' samples.

The chain recombines TRBV7-2 with TRBJ2-2; 10 nucleotides agree with TRBD1. V shed 5 bases and J 4 bases; nucleotides not matched to a gene: 4. CDR3 length: 15 residues. Looked up from germline, CDR1 is SGHTA and CDR2 is FQGNSA. This CDR3 is CASSLGQGGTGELFF. The CDR3 DNA follows: TGTGCCAGCAGCCTCGGACAGGGGGGCACCGGGGAGCTGTTTTTT.

The sample holds many counts of this clone. This chain links TRBV28 with TRBJ1-2, with D hard to call. Germline values: CDR1 MDHEN, CDR2 SYDVKM. V was pared by 4 bases and J by 4 bases, with 4 bases between. CDR3 length equals 11 residues. The DNA of the CDR3 is TGTGCCAGCAGTTCACGCTATGGCTACACCTTC. It translates to CASSSRYGYTF.

This clone was recorded at least ten times. CDR3 loop: CASSLDFQRTEAFF. The CDR3 DNA reads as TGTGCCAGCAGCTTAGATTTTCAGCGCACTGAAGCTTTCTTT. The rearrangement joins TRBV11-2 to TRBJ1-1; D is undetermined. The V gene lost 0 bases and the J gene lost 4 bases, with 9 bases spanning the gap. The CDR3 is made up of 14 amino acids. The V gene's germline CDR1 is SGHAT and CDR2 FQNNGV.

The genes are TRBV10-3 and TRBJ2-7, with 10 bases aligning to TRBD2. The CDR3 runs 17 residues. V lost 10 bases and J lost 6; bases outside the gene matches: 21. Germline V gene lookup returns CDR1 ENHRY and CDR2 SYGVKD. In nucleotides, the CDR3 is TGTGCCAGCCAAACAACCGGGACTAGCGTGAGGTGGAGCGAGCAGTACTTC. It codes for CASQTTGTSVRWSEQYF.

The sample holds many counts of this clone. This chain connects TRBV20-1 to TRBJ2-1, with D perhaps being TRBD1 or TRBD2 (5 bases each). The CDR3 sequence is 14 residues long. Germline CDR1 reads DFQATT; CDR2 reads SNEGSKA (reference sequence). The V end was cut by 6 bases, the J end by 5 bases, with 17 bases between. The CDR3 sequence is CSASRDARHNEQFF. The CDR3 DNA is TGCAGTGCCAGCCGGGACGCGAGGCACAATGAGCAGTTCTTC.

This clone is termed medium-sized. The genes are TRBV6-1 and TRBJ2-7; 9 bases map to TRBD1. The V gene end was trimmed by 5 bases and the J gene end by 2 bases; junction bases not matched to a gene: 10. Germline V gene lookup returns CDR1 MNHNS and CDR2 SASEGT. This CDR3 spans 16 amino acids. The CDR3 spells CASSYPLGTGTYEQYF. CDR3 nucleotides: TGTGCCAGCAGTTACCCCCTCGGGACAGGGACCTACGAGCAGTACTTC.

This clone was detected many times. The gene calls are TRBV30 and TRBJ1-5; D is unclear. CDR1 is GTSNPN, CDR2 SVGIG, per germline (reference sequence). Trimming removed 2 bases at V and 4 bases at J, with 12 bases between. The CDR3 length is 14 residues. DNA of the CDR3: TGTGCCTGGAGTTCCAGACTCGAGAATCAGCCCCAGCATTTT. Amino acid sequence: CAWSSRLENQPQHF.

This clone showed up just a few times. A much larger clone lies one base from this, so it may be a read error. Other DNA sequences in this sample translate to the same CDR3. This chain uses TRBV3-1 with TRBJ2-7; TRBD1 might be the D (6 bases). The CDR3 contains 16 residues. The V and J ends lost 4 bases and 0 bases respectively, with 16 bases between them. Germline V gene sequence: CDR1 LGHDT, CDR2 YNNKEL (reference sequence). The chain's CDR3 is CASSPLRQASSYEQYF. CDR3 nucleotides: TGTGCCAGCAGCCCCCTGAGACAGGCAAGCTCCTACGAGCAGTACTTC.

This clone was counted a few times. This clone may be a read error of a much larger clone one base away. The V gene is TRBV9, the J gene TRBJ2-3, with a possible D match to TRBD1 (5 bases). V was cut by 0 bases and J by 1 base, with 15 bases left in between. The germline CDR1 and CDR2 sequences are SGDLS and YYNGEE. This CDR3 is 17 amino acids long. CDR3 amino acids: CASSVEGPLCGTDTQYF. Written as DNA, the CDR3 is TGTGCCAGCAGCGTAGAGGGGCCCTTGTGCGGCACAGATACGCAGTATTTT.

This clone was observed at least ten times. Other DNA sequences in the same sample also yield this CDR3. The CDR3 region is CASSWTSGPLRNEQFF. The CDR3 DNA follows: TGCGCCAGCAGCTGGACTAGCGGTCCGCTCCGTAATGAGCAGTTCTTC. This chain links TRBV5-1 with TRBJ2-1; TRBD2 matches 10 bases. This CDR3 region has 16 residues. V shed 3 bases, J shed 7 bases, and the junction held 10 bases outside the gene matches. Germline V gene data show CDR1 as SGHRS and CDR2 as YFSETQ.